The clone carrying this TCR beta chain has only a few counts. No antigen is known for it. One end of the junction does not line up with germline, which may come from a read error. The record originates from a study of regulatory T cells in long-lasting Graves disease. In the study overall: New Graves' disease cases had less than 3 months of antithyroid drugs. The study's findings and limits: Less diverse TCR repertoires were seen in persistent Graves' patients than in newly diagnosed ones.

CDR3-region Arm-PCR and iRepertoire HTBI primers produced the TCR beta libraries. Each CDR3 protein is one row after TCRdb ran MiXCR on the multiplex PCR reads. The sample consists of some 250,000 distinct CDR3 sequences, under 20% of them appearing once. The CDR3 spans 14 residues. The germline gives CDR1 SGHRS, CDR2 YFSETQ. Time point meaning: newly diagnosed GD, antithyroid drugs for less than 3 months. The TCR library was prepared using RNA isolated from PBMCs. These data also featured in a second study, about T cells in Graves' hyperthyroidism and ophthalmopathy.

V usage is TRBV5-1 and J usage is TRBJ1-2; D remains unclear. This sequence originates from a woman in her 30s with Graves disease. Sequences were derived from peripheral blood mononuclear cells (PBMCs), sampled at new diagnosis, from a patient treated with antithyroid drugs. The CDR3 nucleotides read TGTGCCAGCAGCCTCCCCTTTATCTCCTATGGCTACACCTTC. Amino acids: CASSLPFISYGYTF.